The 23 T cell receptor beta chains in this list originate from one sample, sequenced in a study of OX40 agonist ivuxolimab in advanced cancers. Library preparation used the immunoSEQ multiplex PCR assay. This immuneACCESS table, as held by TCRdb, lists in-frame sequences with V and J called but not all clones. Of the missing ones, under half trace to an unresolved V gene in checked studies; the others have no known cause. This sample gives 100,000 or so clones in total; about 93% of them show up just once. 0.7% to 0.95% of the sample lies in the top ten. The sequenced sample was CD4+ or CD8+ T cells sorted from blood, obtained in a trial of the OX40 agonist ivuxolimab. The receptors were sampled from an adult with an advanced solid tumor such as melanoma, head and neck, liver or kidney cancer.

The chain recombines TRBV11-3 with TRBJ2-4; TRBD2 is a possible D gene (5 bases). The V end lost 2 bases, the J end lost 7 bases, and 15 bases lay between the germline ends. CDR1 is SGHNT, CDR2 YENEEA, per germline. The CDR3 spans 15 residues. CDR3 sequence: CASSLLVGERNIQYF. The CDR3 DNA sequence: TGTGCCAGCAGCTTACTGGTCGGGGAGAGGAACATTCAGTACTTC.

This clone showed up just once. The V gene is TRBV30, the J gene TRBJ2-3; the match to TRBD1 covers 8 bases. Germline V lookup: CDR1 GTSNPN, CDR2 SVGIG (reference sequence). V was pared by 3 bases and J by 2 bases, with 7 bases of the junction left unmatched. This CDR3 has 15 residues. The CDR3 region has the DNA TGTGCCTGGAGGGCCGGGACAGGCCTCACAGATACGCAGTATTTT. Translation gives CAWRAGTGLTDTQYF.

Here the CDR3 reads CASSKRQLNTEAFF. Here the CDR3 DNA reads TGTGCCAGCAGTAAACGGCAGCTAAACACTGAAGCTTTCTTT. J is TRBJ1-1 and V is TRBV2; D is ambiguous. CDR3 size: 14 residues. Germline V gene data show CDR1 as SNHLY and CDR2 as FYNNEI. Trimming stripped 5 bases from V and 2 bases from J, with 12 bases between.

This chain joins TRBV10-3 and TRBJ2-1, with D possibly called TRBD1 or TRBD2 (5 bases each). V lost 4 bases, J lost 10 bases, and 11 bases lay in between. The germline gives CDR1 ENHRY, CDR2 SYGVKD. The CDR3 is 12 amino acids. This CDR3 reads CAISGGTAEQFF. As DNA, the CDR3 is TGTGCCATCAGTGGGGGGACGGCCGAGCAGTTCTTC.

In this sample, this clone turned up once. The chain uses TRBV4-2 and TRBJ2-7, with 16 bases lining up with TRBD2. CDR3 length: 19 residues. V was clipped by 2 bases and J by 2 bases; unmatched bases: 9. The germline gives CDR1 LGHNA, CDR2 YNFKEQ. The chain's CDR3 is CASSQIGTSGRAGAYEQYF. CDR3 bases: TGTGCCAGCAGCCAAATCGGGACTAGCGGGAGGGCCGGTGCCTACGAGCAGTACTTC.

The rearrangement uses TRBV11-2 and TRBJ1-1, with D maybe TRBD1 (5 bases). V lost 5 bases and J lost 12, with 19 bases in between. The CDR3 length is 13 residues. Germline loops: CDR1 SGHAT, CDR2 FQNNGV. The DNA of the CDR3 is TGTGCCAGCAGCCAAGATCAAGGCAGGGAAACTTTCTTT. Translated: CASSQDQGRETFF.

V and J are TRBV7-9 and TRBJ2-7; 13 nucleotides align to TRBD2. J gave up 6 bases and V 9 bases, and 11 bases lay outside the gene matches. CDR3 length: 15 residues. Germline V gives CDR1 SEHNR, CDR2 FQNEAQ (reference sequence). CDR3 DNA: TGTGCCAGTCCGGGACTAGCGGGGAGCTGTTGCGAGCAGTACTTC. This sequence encodes CASPGLAGSCCEQYF.

This clone appeared once. Here the CDR3 DNA reads TGTGCCAGCAGCTTAGAGGTCTGGACTAGCGGGAGTAATGAGCAGTTCTTC. It yields the protein CASSLEVWTSGSNEQFF. The V call is TRBV11-3, the J call TRBJ2-1, with 13 positions matching TRBD2. CDR3 length equals 17 residues. Germline values: CDR1 SGHNT, CDR2 YENEEA. Germline trimming cut 0 bases from V and 7 bases from J; bases unmatched to any gene: 6.

The chain carries TRBV5-1 and TRBJ2-3, with no clear D. The CDR3 is 14 residues long. Germline V gene sequence: CDR1 SGHRS, CDR2 YFSETQ. V was pared by 5 bases and J by 0 bases, with 10 bases between. Here the CDR3 DNA reads TGCGCCAGCAGGCTTCTCCCTAGCACAGATACGCAGTATTTT. As protein: CASRLLPSTDTQYF.

The rearrangement uses TRBV5-5 and TRBJ2-1; D is ambiguous. Trimming left V 4 bases short and J 7 bases short, with 12 bases between. This CDR3 is 13 amino acids long. CDR1 is SGHKS, CDR2 YYEKEE, per germline (reference sequence). This chain's CDR3 is CASSGRGPNEQFF. The CDR3 DNA follows: TGTGCCAGCAGCGGGCGAGGTCCAAATGAGCAGTTCTTC. Complete variable domain (other parts from reference TRBV5-5 and TRBJ2-1): DAGVTQSPTHLIKTRGQQVTLRCSPISGHKSVSWYQQVLGQGPQFIFQYYEKEERGRGNFPDRFSARQFPNYSSELNVNALLLGDSALYLCASSGRGPNEQFFGPGTRLTVL.

The rearrangement links TRBV9 to TRBJ1-2, with a weak D call TRBD1 (6 bases). Looked up from germline, CDR1 is SGDLS and CDR2 is YYNGEE. With 0 bases removed from V and 8 bases from J, the gap between germline ends came to 14 bases. This CDR3 has 14 amino acids. DNA of the CDR3: TGTGCCAGCAGCGTAGCTGTCGGGGGGCGCGGCTACACCTTC. This sequence encodes CASSVAVGGRGYTF.

The chain combines TRBV30 with TRBJ1-3; D call uncertain. This CDR3 contains 14 residues. The V gene lost 0 bases and the J gene lost 3 bases, with 9 bases spanning the gap. Per the germline V gene, CDR1 is GTSNPN and CDR2 is SVGIG (reference sequence). The CDR3 DNA reads as TGTGCCTGGAGTGTATCTGTTCTTGGAAACACCATATATTTT. Amino acid sequence: CAWSVSVLGNTIYF.

The genes are TRBV19 and TRBJ2-5, with 7 bases fitting TRBD2. V was clipped by 6 bases and J by 3 bases; unmatched bases: 16. The CDR3 is made up of 17 amino acids. Germline CDR1 LNHDA, CDR2 SQIVND (reference sequence). The CDR3 spells CASSMGWPLSGEETQYF. The CDR3 nucleotides are TGTGCCAGTAGCATGGGGTGGCCACTAAGCGGGGAAGAGACCCAGTACTTC.

The chain uses TRBV7-3 and TRBJ1-1, with no clear D. The ends were cut back, 5 bases at V and 3 bases at J, with 16 bases in the middle. The CDR3 spans 15 residues. Germline CDR1 is SGHTA and CDR2 is FQGTGA. CDR3 sequence reads: CASSPNGGSDTEAFF. CDR3 DNA sequence: TGTGCCAGCAGCCCAAACGGAGGGAGTGACACTGAAGCTTTCTTT.

The rearrangement links TRBV4-1 to TRBJ1-2; D not certain. The CDR3 runs to 16 residues. Germline V gene sequence: CDR1 MGHRA, CDR2 YSYEKL. Trimming stripped 6 bases from V and 0 bases from J, with 17 bases between. CDR3 sequence reads: CASRQTEAGANYGYTF. The CDR3 bases are TGCGCCAGCAGACAAACGGAGGCCGGAGCTAACTATGGCTACACCTTC.

The rearrangement uses TRBV7-8 and TRBJ2-4; no reliable D call. CDR3 size: 17 residues. The germline CDR1 and CDR2 sequences are SGHVS and FQNEAQ. Trimming took 5 bases from V and 8 from J, leaving 25 bases between them. The CDR3 loop reads CASSRDLRPGPPDIQYF. CDR3 coding DNA: TGTGCCAGCAGCCGCGACCTTCGGCCAGGACCGCCTGACATTCAGTACTTC. Filled out from reference TRBV7-8 and TRBJ2-4, the complete variable domain reads GAGVSQSPRYKVAKRGQDVALRCDPISGHVSLFWYQQALGQGPEFLTYFQNEAQLDKSGLPSDRFFAERPEGSVSTLKIQRTQQEDSAVYLCASSRDLRPGPPDIQYFGAGTRLSVL.

The V gene is TRBV6-1, the J gene TRBJ2-2; TRBD1 is a possible D gene (6 bases). The CDR3 covers 14 residues. Trimming pared 10 bases from V and 4 bases from J, leaving 16 bases between. Germline loops: CDR1 MNHNS, CDR2 SASEGT. As DNA, the CDR3 is TGTGCCATTGTAGGACCAGGGGTCACCGGGGAGCTGTTTTTT. It translates to CAIVGPGVTGELFF.

This chain connects TRBV19 to TRBJ1-3, with D hard to call. Germline values: CDR1 LNHDA, CDR2 SQIVND (reference sequence). Between the trimmed V and J ends, which lost 3 bases and 3 bases, there was a span of 0 bases. This CDR3 contains 11 residues. The CDR3 protein is CASSIGNTIYF. CDR3 DNA: TGTGCCAGTAGTATTGGAAACACCATATATTTT. The variable domain in full, completed from reference TRBV19 and TRBJ1-3, reads DGGITQSPKYLFRKEGQNVTLSCEQNLNHDAMYWYRQDPGQGLRLIYYSQIVNDFQKGDIAEGYSVSREKKESFPLTVTSAQKNPTAFYLCASSIGNTIYFGEGSWLTVV.

The rearrangement links TRBV29-1 to TRBJ2-2, with D possibly being TRBD1 (8 bases). Germline V gene lookup returns CDR1 SQVTM and CDR2 ANQGSEA. The V end was cut by 2 bases, the J end by 4 bases, with 14 bases between. The CDR3 has 15 amino acids. The CDR3 loop reads CSVEMTGEGTGELFF. The CDR3 DNA is TGCAGCGTTGAAATGACAGGGGAGGGCACCGGGGAGCTGTTTTTT.

This clone was found once. Compared with germline, one end of the junction differs, possibly owing to a read error. The V gene is TRBV7-8, the J gene TRBJ1-4, with 11 bases aligning to TRBD1. From germline, CDR1 is SGHVS and CDR2 FQNEAQ. The CDR3 runs 18 residues. This CDR3 is CASSSSRTGGVSKEKLFF. CDR3 nucleotide sequence: TGTGCCAGCAGCTCCTCAAGGACAGGGGGCGTTTCTAAGGAAAAACTGTTTTTT.

This sequence joins TRBV18 and TRBJ2-7; D unclear. Trimming removed 2 bases at V and 3 bases at J, with 8 bases between. Germline lookup yields CDR1 KGHSH and CDR2 LQKENI. The CDR3 is 13 amino acids. CDR3 coding DNA: TGTGCCAGCTCACCAGGCAGTATCTACGAGCAGTACTTC. Translating gives CASSPGSIYEQYF.

V is TRBV5-4 and J is TRBJ2-5; TRBD1 aligns across 7 bases. V lost 4 bases to trimming and J lost 5 bases; unmatched junction nucleotides: 8. CDR3 size: 14 residues. The germline V gene encodes CDR1 SGHNT and CDR2 YYREEE (reference sequence). The CDR3 bases are TGTGCCAGCAGCATCGACAGGGTAGGCGAGACCCAGTACTTC. This translates into CASSIDRVGETQYF.

V and J are TRBV28 and TRBJ2-1; TRBD2 matches 8 bases. The CDR3 spans 15 residues. Germline trimming cut 3 bases from V and 5 bases from J; bases unmatched to any gene: 6. Per the germline V gene, CDR1 is MDHEN and CDR2 is SYDVKM. The CDR3 reads CASSFLSGGDNEQFF. The CDR3 DNA sequence: TGTGCCAGCAGTTTTCTTTCGGGAGGGGACAATGAGCAGTTCTTC.